What follows are 29 T cell receptor beta chains derived from one specimen sequenced in a study of human T cells and chemical hapten exposure. Time point meaning: pre-sensitization, week 0. The treatment denotes: therapeutic diphenylcyclopropenone sensitization with weekly scalp DPC. TCRdb re-analysed the RACE reads in MiXCR, keeping a single row per CDR3 protein. The repertoire has about 300,000 distinct CDR3 sequences, approximately 5% of them found once; the top ten carry around 8%. This material consisted of whole blood, taken in connection with sensitization to the hapten diphenylcyclopropenone (DPC). The origin of the receptors is a woman between 18 and 29 years old with alopecia areata. Some clones in this sample may be carry-over from other donors' samples.

This clonotype has more than one count but fewer than ten. The gene calls are TRBV3-1 and TRBJ1-4; D is undetermined. With 8 bases removed from V and 0 bases from J, the gap between germline ends came to 10 bases. CDR3 length: 14 amino acids. Germline V CDR1 and CDR2: LGHDT, YNNKEL (reference sequence). The DNA for the CDR3 is TGTGCCAGCGGCAGGCTGGCAACTAATGAAAAACTGTTTTTT. Translation gives CASGRLATNEKLFF.

The sample holds many counts of this clonotype. The chain couples TRBV12-3 or TRBV12-4 to TRBJ1-5; 8 positions match TRBD1. This CDR3 is built from 15 residues. The J segment lost 7 bases and the V segment lost 2 bases, leaving 7 bases of the junction unmatched. The chain's CDR3 is CASSLLAGGYQPQHF. CDR3 nucleotide sequence: TGTGCCAGCAGTTTATTGGCAGGGGGCTACCAGCCCCAGCATTTT.

V is TRBV4-1 and J is TRBJ2-3; D not resolved. Germline V lookup: CDR1 MGHRA, CDR2 YSYEKL. CDR3 length: 14 residues. Trimming removed 1 base from V and 3 bases from J, with 8 bases in between. The CDR3: CASSQAPSTDTQYF. CDR3 DNA sequence: TGCGCCAGCAGCCAAGCCCCCAGTACAGATACGCAGTATTTT.

The chain combines TRBV12-3 or TRBV12-4 with TRBJ2-6; D remains ambiguous. V dropped 3 bases and J dropped 12 bases, with 9 bases sitting between them. The CDR3 sequence is 12 residues long. The CDR3 region is CASSFREAVLTF. Written as DNA, the CDR3 is TGTGCCAGCAGTTTCCGTGAGGCCGTCCTGACTTTC.

This clonotype was detected ten times or more. This chain links TRBV25-1 with TRBJ2-1, with TRBD1 matching over 12 bases. CDR3 length equals 17 residues. The ends lost 5 bases at V and 8 bases at J; junction bases unmatched: 13. Germline CDR1 and CDR2: MGHDK and SYGVNS. The chain's CDR3 is CASSPKVGTGGIDEQFF. CDR3 in DNA: TGTGCCAGCAGTCCAAAAGTGGGGACAGGGGGCATAGATGAGCAGTTCTTC.

This clonotype occurred many times. The J gene is TRBJ1-5, the V gene TRBV20-1; 10 bases map to TRBD1. After removal of 4 bases from V and 4 bases from J, the junction contained 10 bases not matched to a gene. CDR3 length: 16 residues. The germline gives CDR1 DFQATT, CDR2 SNEGSKA (reference sequence). This CDR3 reads CSATTGTGVANQPQHF. CDR3 sequence (DNA): TGCAGTGCTACAACCGGGACAGGGGTTGCAAATCAGCCCCAGCATTTT.

This clonotype was seen more than once but under ten times. The CDR3: CASSQSPDYGYTF. The CDR3, as DNA: TGTGCCAGCAGCCAAAGTCCAGACTATGGCTACACCTTC. V is TRBV3-1 and J is TRBJ1-2, with D unresolved. CDR1 and CDR2 (germline): LGHDT, YNNKEL (reference sequence). V was trimmed by 2 bases and J by 3 bases, leaving 7 bases between them. The CDR3 is 13 residues long.

The genes are TRBV6-5 and TRBJ2-7; the match to TRBD1 covers 10 bases. This CDR3 has 15 residues. Germline lookup yields CDR1 MNHEY and CDR2 SVGAGI. With V trimmed by 7 bases and J by 3 bases, 9 bases remained unmatched. The DNA for the CDR3 is TGTGCCAGCACCCCGAAGACAGGGGGCGGCTACGAGCAGTACTTC. The encoded protein is CASTPKTGGGYEQYF.

This clonotype was recorded a few times. The chain employs TRBV6-5 and TRBJ2-3; D unresolved. Germline CDR1 is MNHEY and CDR2 is SVGAGI. V gave up 5 bases and J gave up 10 bases, with 16 bases separating them. This CDR3 spans 13 amino acids. Here the CDR3 reads CASSPYPAAPQYF. The CDR3 DNA sequence: TGTGCCAGCAGTCCCTACCCCGCGGCTCCGCAGTATTTT.

This clonotype came up many times. The chain carries TRBV28 and TRBJ2-5, with 9 bases matching TRBD1. Germline values: CDR1 MDHEN, CDR2 SYDVKM. The ends lost 6 bases at V and 4 bases at J; junction bases unmatched: 12. The CDR3 has 16 residues. The CDR3 sequence is CASRVGQGKGRETQYF. CDR3 sequence (DNA): TGTGCCAGCAGAGTGGGACAGGGAAAGGGTCGAGAGACCCAGTACTTC. The whole variable domain, filled in from reference TRBV28 and TRBJ2-5, reads DVKVTQSSRYLVKRTGEKVFLECVQDMDHENMFWYRQDPGLGLRLIYFSYDVKMKEKGDIPEGYSVSREKKERFSLILESASTNQTSMYLCASRVGQGKGRETQYFGPGTRLLVL.

The genes are TRBV4-3 and TRBJ2-2, with a weak D call TRBD2 (5 bases). Trimming stripped 2 bases from V and 5 bases from J, with 12 bases between. This CDR3 is built from 15 residues. From germline, CDR1 is LGHNA and CDR2 YSLEER. As DNA, the CDR3 is TGCGCCAGCAGCCAATTGGCGGGCCAAACCGGGGAGCTGTTTTTT. Translating it yields CASSQLAGQTGELFF.

Only a few counts were recorded for this clonotype. The gene calls are TRBV18 and TRBJ2-5, with TRBD1 as a possible D gene (6 bases). The CDR3 is made up of 14 amino acids. Germline V gene data show CDR1 as KGHSH and CDR2 as LQKENI. V gave up 0 bases and J gave up 3 bases, with 8 bases separating them. CDR3 region: CASSPPPGEETQYF. The CDR3 coding sequence is TGTGCCAGCTCACCACCTCCAGGGGAAGAGACCCAGTACTTC.

The table lists this clonotype with a few counts. The V and J genes are TRBV12-3 or TRBV12-4 and TRBJ2-6, with D maybe TRBD1 (6 bases). The V gene lost 2 bases and the J gene lost 4 bases, with 9 bases spanning the gap. The CDR3 is 15 residues long. This CDR3 is CASSLPGAGANVLTF. The CDR3 region has the DNA TGTGCCAGCAGTTTACCAGGGGCAGGGGCCAACGTCCTGACTTTC.

The table lists this clonotype with many counts. The rearrangement joins TRBV3-1 to TRBJ2-5; 8 bases are a match to TRBD2. The CDR3 is 16 amino acids. V lost 0 bases, J lost 4 bases, and 7 bases stayed unmatched. Germline CDR1 LGHDT, CDR2 YNNKEL (reference sequence). The CDR3 DNA reads TGTGCCAGCAGCCAAGACGGGCCGGGGGGGCTAGAGACCCAGTACTTC. This encodes CASSQDGPGGLETQYF.

This clonotype was seen a handful of times. The rearrangement uses TRBV18 and TRBJ2-7; 7 nucleotides match TRBD1. The CDR3 is made up of 18 amino acids. Germline V gene lookup returns CDR1 KGHSH and CDR2 LQKENI. V gave up 3 bases and J gave up 2 bases; unmatched junction bases: 16. CDR3 region: CASSPAGTESLWTYEQYF. The CDR3 DNA reads TGTGCCAGCTCACCGGCCGGGACAGAGAGTCTTTGGACCTACGAGCAGTACTTC.

V gene TRBV9 combines with J gene TRBJ2-1, with 9 bases that match TRBD2. Germline CDR1 SGDLS, CDR2 YYNGEE. The CDR3 loop spans 16 amino acids. Germline trimming cut 0 bases from V and 12 bases from J; bases unmatched to any gene: 13. The CDR3 here is CASSVGGSGGPQVQFF. The DNA of the CDR3 is TGTGCCAGCAGCGTAGGAGGTAGCGGGGGTCCACAGGTGCAGTTCTTC.

This clonotype was seen repeatedly, ten times or more. The genes are TRBV4-2 and TRBJ1-2; D is possibly TRBD1 (6 bases). CDR1 and CDR2 (germline): LGHNA, YNFKEQ. V gave up 0 bases and J gave up 5 bases, with 19 bases separating them. The CDR3 consists of 17 residues. The DNA for the CDR3 is TGTGCCAGCAGCCAAGAGGACAGTCAACCTGACGTTTATGGCTACACCTTC. Protein product: CASSQEDSQPDVYGYTF.

The V call is TRBV6-2 or TRBV6-3, the J call TRBJ2-7, with TRBD1 as a possible D gene (5 bases). Trimming stripped 4 bases from V and 1 base from J, with 11 bases between. CDR1 is MNHEY, CDR2 SVGEGT, per germline. This CDR3 spans 14 amino acids. CDR3 sequence reads: CASSSPGKSYEQYF. The CDR3 DNA reads as TGTGCCAGCAGTTCCCCAGGGAAGTCCTACGAGCAGTACTTC.

This clonotype appeared a few times. The J gene is TRBJ1-2, the V gene TRBV6-2 or TRBV6-3, with a tentative D call TRBD1 (5 bases). V lost 0 bases and J 6 bases, leaving 20 bases between the germline ends. The CDR3 length is 17 residues. Germline V gene sequence: CDR1 MNHEY, CDR2 SVGEGT. For the CDR3, the DNA is TGTGCCAGCAGTTACTCGATATCGGGGGACTACAGCGATGGCTACACCTTC. Translating gives CASSYSISGDYSDGYTF.

This clonotype was detected ten times or more. This chain uses TRBV20-1 with TRBJ2-3, with TRBD2 matching 10 bases. From germline, CDR1 is DFQATT and CDR2 SNEGSKA (reference sequence). This CDR3 has 14 amino acids. V was clipped by 3 bases and J by 9 bases; unmatched bases: 9. The CDR3 region has the DNA TGCAGTGCTAGTCAGCGGGGGGGGACTGGAACGCAGTATTTT. It yields the protein CSASQRGGTGTQYF.

There are a few counts of this clonotype. This chain joins TRBV5-1 and TRBJ1-2; no firm D call. In germline, CDR1 is SGHRS, CDR2 YFSETQ. This CDR3 contains 15 residues. V was cut by 2 bases and J by 0 bases, with 11 bases left in between. This CDR3 is CASSFGRTTNYGYTF. The CDR3 coding sequence is TGCGCCAGCAGCTTCGGACGGACTACTAACTATGGCTACACCTTC.

There are a few counts of this clonotype. This chain uses TRBV12-3 or TRBV12-4 with TRBJ2-1; D is possibly TRBD2 (7 bases). V was clipped by 5 bases and J by 8 bases, with 16 bases between them. This CDR3 contains 14 residues. The CDR3 DNA reads as TGTGCCAGCAGTCCGCAAAGGGGGGGAGATGAGCAGTTCTTC. Translation gives CASSPQRGGDEQFF.

The genes are TRBV5-1 and TRBJ1-6; D is unclear. V dropped 4 bases and J dropped 11 bases, with 10 bases sitting between them. The CDR3 runs to 12 residues. The germline V gene encodes CDR1 SGHRS and CDR2 YFSETQ. CDR3 protein: CASSADVPPLHF. The CDR3 DNA sequence: TGCGCCAGCAGCGCAGACGTCCCACCCCTCCACTTT.

This clonotype was seen a handful of times. V usage is TRBV4-2 and J usage is TRBJ2-7; 9 bases fit TRBD1. The CDR3 has 14 amino acids. Germline trimming cut 1 base from V and 4 bases from J; bases unmatched to any gene: 2. Per germline, CDR1 LGHNA and CDR2 YNFKEQ. CDR3 in DNA: TGTGCCAGCAGCCAAGGGACAGGGGAGTACGAGCAGTACTTC. This codes for CASSQGTGEYEQYF.

The chain is built from TRBV5-4 and TRBJ2-3; 11 nucleotides agree with TRBD2. CDR3 size: 16 residues. The trim removed 2 bases at V and 4 bases at J, leaving 6 bases unmatched. The V gene's germline CDR1 is SGHNT and CDR2 YYREEE (reference sequence). The CDR3 protein is CASSFSSGGRADTQYF. The CDR3 DNA is TGTGCCAGCAGCTTCTCTAGCGGGGGGCGCGCAGATACGCAGTATTTT.

This clonotype was counted between two and nine times. J is TRBJ2-3 and V is TRBV5-5, with D tentatively TRBD2 (5 bases). Germline loops: CDR1 SGHKS, CDR2 YYEKEE (reference sequence). Trimming shortened V by 2 bases and J by 4 bases, and 8 bases separated the two germline ends. The CDR3 runs to 13 residues. In DNA, the CDR3 is TGTGCCAGCAGCTTCTCTAGCTCAGATACGCAGTATTTT. It translates to CASSFSSSDTQYF.

This chain uses TRBV4-2 with TRBJ2-6, with 9 nucleotides matching TRBD2. From germline, CDR1 is LGHNA and CDR2 YNFKEQ. The V segment lost 1 base and the J segment 2 bases; nucleotides outside the gene matches: 6. CDR3 length equals 18 residues. The CDR3 DNA follows: TGTGCCAGCAGCCAAGTGGGCGCTAGCGGGACTGGGGCCAACGTCCTGACTTTC. Amino acid sequence: CASSQVGASGTGANVLTF.

The rearrangement links TRBV6-5 to TRBJ2-5; D remains unclear. CDR3 length equals 14 residues. Germline CDR1 and CDR2: MNHEY and SVGAGI. V lost 5 bases and J 5 bases, leaving 15 bases between the germline ends. CDR3 sequence: CASSPRVQGETQYF. The CDR3 region has the DNA TGTGCCAGCAGTCCTCGGGTACAAGGGGAGACCCAGTACTTC.

The V call is TRBV10-2, the J call TRBJ2-5; TRBD2 matches 10 bases. V lost 4 bases and J lost 6; bases outside the gene matches: 5. From germline, CDR1 is WSHSY and CDR2 SAAADI. The CDR3 runs to 14 residues. Here the CDR3 reads CASSGSGGAQTQYF. The CDR3, as DNA: TGCGCCAGCAGTGGGAGCGGGGGGGCCCAGACCCAGTACTTC.